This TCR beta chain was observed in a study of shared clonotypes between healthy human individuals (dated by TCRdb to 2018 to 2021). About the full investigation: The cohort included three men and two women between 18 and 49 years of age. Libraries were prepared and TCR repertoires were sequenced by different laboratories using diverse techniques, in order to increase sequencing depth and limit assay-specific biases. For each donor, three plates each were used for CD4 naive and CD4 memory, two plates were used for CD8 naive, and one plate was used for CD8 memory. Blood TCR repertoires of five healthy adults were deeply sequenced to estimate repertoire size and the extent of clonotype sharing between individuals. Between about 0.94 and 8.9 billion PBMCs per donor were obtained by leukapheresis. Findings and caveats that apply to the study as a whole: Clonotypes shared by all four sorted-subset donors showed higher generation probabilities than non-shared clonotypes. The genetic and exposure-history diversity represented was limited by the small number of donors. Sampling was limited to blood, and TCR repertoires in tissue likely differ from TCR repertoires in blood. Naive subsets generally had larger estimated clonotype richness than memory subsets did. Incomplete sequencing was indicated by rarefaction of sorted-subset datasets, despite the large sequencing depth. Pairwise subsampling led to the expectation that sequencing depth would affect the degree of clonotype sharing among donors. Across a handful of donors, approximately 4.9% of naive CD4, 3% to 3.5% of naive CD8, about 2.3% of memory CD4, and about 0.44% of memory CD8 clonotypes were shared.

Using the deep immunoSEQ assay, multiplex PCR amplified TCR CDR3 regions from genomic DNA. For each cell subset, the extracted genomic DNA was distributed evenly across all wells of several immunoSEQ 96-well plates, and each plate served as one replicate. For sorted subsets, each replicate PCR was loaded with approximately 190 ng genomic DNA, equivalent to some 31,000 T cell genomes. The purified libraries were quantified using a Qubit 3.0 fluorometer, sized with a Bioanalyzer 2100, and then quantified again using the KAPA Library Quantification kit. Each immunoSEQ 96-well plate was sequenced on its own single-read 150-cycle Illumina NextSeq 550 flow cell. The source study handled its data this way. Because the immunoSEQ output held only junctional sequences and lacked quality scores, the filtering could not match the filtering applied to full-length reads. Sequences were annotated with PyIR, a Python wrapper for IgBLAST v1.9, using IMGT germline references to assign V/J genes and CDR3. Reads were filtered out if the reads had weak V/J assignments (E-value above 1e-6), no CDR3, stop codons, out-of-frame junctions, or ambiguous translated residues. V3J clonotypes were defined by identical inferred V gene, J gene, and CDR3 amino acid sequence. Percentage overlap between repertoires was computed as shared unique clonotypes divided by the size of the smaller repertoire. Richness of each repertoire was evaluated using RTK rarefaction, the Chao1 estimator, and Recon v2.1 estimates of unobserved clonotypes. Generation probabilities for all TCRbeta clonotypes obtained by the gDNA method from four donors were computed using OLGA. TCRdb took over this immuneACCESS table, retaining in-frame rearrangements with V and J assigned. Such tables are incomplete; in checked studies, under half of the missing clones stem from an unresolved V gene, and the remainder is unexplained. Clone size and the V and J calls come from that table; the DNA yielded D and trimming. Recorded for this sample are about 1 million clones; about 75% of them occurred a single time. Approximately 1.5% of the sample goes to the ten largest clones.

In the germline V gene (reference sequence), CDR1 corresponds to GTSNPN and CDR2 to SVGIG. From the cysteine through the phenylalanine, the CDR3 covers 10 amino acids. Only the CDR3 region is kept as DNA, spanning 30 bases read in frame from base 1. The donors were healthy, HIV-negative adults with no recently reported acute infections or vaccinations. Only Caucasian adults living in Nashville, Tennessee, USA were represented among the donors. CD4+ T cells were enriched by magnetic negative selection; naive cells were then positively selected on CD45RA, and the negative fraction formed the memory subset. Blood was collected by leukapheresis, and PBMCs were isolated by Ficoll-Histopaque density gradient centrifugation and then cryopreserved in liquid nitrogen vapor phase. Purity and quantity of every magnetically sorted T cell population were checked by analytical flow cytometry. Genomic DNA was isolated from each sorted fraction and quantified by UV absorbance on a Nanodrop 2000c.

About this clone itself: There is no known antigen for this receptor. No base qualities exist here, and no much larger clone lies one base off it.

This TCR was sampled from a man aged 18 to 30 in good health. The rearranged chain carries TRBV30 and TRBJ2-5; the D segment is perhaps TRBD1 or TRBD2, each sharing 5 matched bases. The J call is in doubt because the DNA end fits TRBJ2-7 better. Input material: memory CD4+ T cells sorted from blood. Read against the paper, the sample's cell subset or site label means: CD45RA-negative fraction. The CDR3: CAWGTYEQYF. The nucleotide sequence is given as TGTGCCTGGGGGACGTACGAGCAGTACTTC.